Included here is one T cell receptor (beta chain) sequence, with context. Assay: immunoSEQ multiplex PCR; the TCRdb copy retains only in-frame clones and omits some. The data show roughly 63,000 clones, 65% to 80% seen once. The data originate from a study of blood T cell repertoires in COVID-19. Study overall: Italy, Spain and the United States were the sources of the convalescent and acute COVID-19 samples. T cells, B-cell-depleted T cells, or PBMCs provided the cDNA or gDNA that served as material.

Germline CDR1 reads SGHRS; CDR2 reads YFSETQ. CDR3 length: 14 amino acids. V trimming: 2 bases; J trimming: 8 bases; junction bases outside the gene matches: 2. The sequenced sample was peripheral blood. This receptor was taken from a human donor in a cohort sampled during active COVID-19. The chain uses TRBV5-1 and TRBJ2-1; 12 nucleotides agree with TRBD2. The CDR3 coding sequence is TGCGCCAGCAGCTTTAGACTAGCGGGAGATGAGCAGTTCTTC. Its protein is CASSFRLAGDEQFF.